This T cell receptor (beta chain) was profiled in a study of blood T cell repertoires in COVID-19. Study information: Sites across the United States, Italy and Spain contributed samples from acute and convalescent COVID-19.

The data were produced by immunoSEQ multiplex PCR, yet TCRdb's version contains in-frame clones alone and is incomplete. In the table there are fewer than 80,000 clones, under 85% of which are singletons. Only a few counts were recorded for this clone. The length of the CDR3 is 15 residues. Deletions cut 0 bases from V and 7 bases from J, with 10 bases between. This receptor was taken from a middle-aged man with COVID-19, enrolled during active disease. This chain uses TRBV23-1 with TRBJ1-6; D gene uncertain. TRBV23-1 belongs to the ORF category, with a function that is uncertain. What was sequenced was peripheral blood. This CDR3 is CASSQSYRENSPLHF. The CDR3, as DNA: TGCGCCAGCAGTCAATCATACAGAGAAAATTCACCCCTCCACTTT.